These T cell receptor beta chains were read from a single sample in a study of blood T cell repertoires in COVID-19. Clones were read by immunoSEQ multiplex PCR, and TCRdb kept only the in-frame ones, dropping some. The table has about 210,000 clones, 70% to 90% seen once. Sequenced material: PBMCs or T cells enriched from blood (not recorded which). All receptors come from a man between 35 and 55 years old who had recovered from COVID-19. CDR3s include the opening cysteine and the closing phenylalanine or tryptophan. D genes are given only for firm matches. Some rows mark clone size as missing; the rest say once, few, many or name a class of expanded clone.

v_call: TRBV20-1
j_call: TRBJ2-2
d_call: .
clone_size: .
cdr3_aa: CSGTVTGELFF
cdr3_nt: TGCAGTGGGACAGTCACCGGGGAGCTGTTTTTT

v_call: TRBV10-3
j_call: TRBJ2-7
d_call: TRBD2
clone_size: .
cdr3_aa: CAITRRGGDEQYF
cdr3_nt: TGTGCCATCACTCGGCGGGGGGGGGACGAGCAGTACTTC

v_call: TRBV10-3
j_call: TRBJ2-2
d_call: TRBD1
clone_size: .
cdr3_aa: CAIRGQYRTGELFF
cdr3_nt: TGTGCCATCAGGGGACAGTACCGTACCGGGGAGCTGTTTTTT

v_call: TRBV29-1
j_call: TRBJ1-2
d_call: TRBD1
clone_size: .
cdr3_aa: CSVDDTGGDGYTF
cdr3_nt: TGCAGCGTTGACGACACAGGGGGGGATGGCTACACCTTC

v_call: TRBV29-1
j_call: TRBJ1-2
d_call: .
clone_size: few
cdr3_aa: CSVEGRGYGYTF
cdr3_nt: TGCAGCGTTGAAGGCAGGGGCTATGGCTACACCTTC

v_call: TRBV5-1
j_call: TRBJ2-5
d_call: TRBD1
clone_size: .
cdr3_aa: CASSPGTDQETQYF
cdr3_nt: TGCGCCAGCAGCCCGGGGACAGACCAAGAGACCCAGTACTTC

v_call: TRBV3-1/TRBV3-2
j_call: TRBJ1-3
d_call: TRBD1
clone_size: .
cdr3_aa: CASSQGRGRNTIYF
cdr3_nt: TGTGCCAGCAGCCAGGGCAGGGGGCGTAACACCATATATTTT

v_call: TRBV15
j_call: TRBJ1-5
d_call: .
clone_size: .
cdr3_aa: CATSRDTAGSQPQHF
cdr3_nt: TGTGCCACCAGCAGAGATACGGCAGGGTCCCAGCCCCAGCATTTT

v_call: TRBV21-1
j_call: TRBJ2-3
d_call: .
clone_size: .
cdr3_aa: CASSKVGSGDTQYF
cdr3_nt: TGTGCCAGCAGCAAAGTTGGTAGCGGAGATACGCAGTATTTT

v_call: TRBV9
j_call: TRBJ2-7
d_call: TRBD2
clone_size: .
cdr3_aa: CASSAWTKGGYEQYF
cdr3_nt: TGTGCCAGCAGCGCCTGGACCAAGGGAGGGTACGAGCAGTACTTC